The entry below gives a single T cell receptor beta chain sequence along with its context. In the authors' methods: By means of reference gene primer amplification, nucleated cell counts were estimated. Sequenced by immunoSEQ multiplex PCR; TCRdb stores in-frame clones only, minus some. V and J calls and clone size are given by that table; D and trimming were obtained from the DNA. This sample yields 390,000 or so clones, of which more than 75% are seen a single time; about 10% belongs to the top ten. The sample originates from a study of blood T cell repertoires in COVID-19. For the study at large: The samples span acute and convalescent COVID-19 from the United States, Italy and Spain. Sample material is recorded as cDNA or gDNA derived from T cells, B-cell-depleted T cells, or PBMCs.

Recruited during active infection, patients (from Seattle) were subsequently followed longitudinally. Germline V gene sequence: CDR1 MNHEY, CDR2 SVGEGT. V trimming: 4 bases; J trimming: 4 bases; junction bases outside the gene matches: 7. This CDR3 spans 16 amino acids. This chain links TRBV6-2 or TRBV6-3 with TRBJ2-3; TRBD2 matches at 11 bases. What was sequenced was peripheral blood. This receptor was taken from a woman aged 30 to 39 with COVID-19, enrolled during active disease. CDR3 sequence reads: CASSLYSGRAADTQYF. The CDR3 coding sequence is TGTGCCAGCAGTTTGTATAGCGGGAGGGCCGCAGATACGCAGTATTTT.